This TCR beta chain was documented in a study of cytomegalovirus exposure and HLA in healthy donors (dated by TCRdb to 2017 to 2019). The study in broad terms: According to an earlier analysis of several hundred of the donors, roughly 180 million T cells yielded roughly 110 million unique TCR beta sequences and approximately 300 Gb of sequence data. Rather than using new phenotypic data, the later analysis identified candidate immune exposures from TCR beta sequences and from how often those sequences occurred across donors. The number of typed donors differed by locus: about 629-640 for A, B, C, DRB1 and DQB1; approximately 520 for DQA1; 606 for DPA1; and roughly 470 for DPB1. Approximately 310 gigabases of sequencing data and roughly 81 million unique TCR sequences made up an early release that covered 500 to 650 HLA-typed donors. An earlier analysis of approximately 640 of the donors applied high-throughput TCR beta sequencing to assess whether each TCR beta V gene segment acted as functional or pseudogenic. Genome-wide SNP genotypes for about 65% of the 666 donors were used in a later genetic analysis, which treated that subset as a discovery cohort. Of the 300 to 450 genotyped donors, 65% to 90% fell in the genetic ancestry cluster associated with self-reported Caucasian donors. Donor age, sex, ethnicity and CMV serostatus were compiled alongside the repertoire data. Several DR-DQ haplotypes were handled as single units for association and clustering, since linkage in the cohort was strong. Among about 390 genotyped donors of the cohort, an average of around 240,000 unique TCR beta nucleotide sequences were sequenced per donor, around 20% of them non-productive. The study profiled the T cell repertoires of fewer than 850 subjects by immunosequencing and related them to cytomegalovirus serostatus. In addition to the first cohort of 666 subjects, a separate validation cohort of 130 or so different subjects was used. HLA typing included class I and class II loci at four-digit resolution. To study patterns of TCR occurrence, a later analysis re-analyzed previously published TCR beta repertoires from 666 donors and added high-resolution HLA genotyping. The study combined high-throughput TCR immunosequencing, statistical association of individual TCRs with disease status, and machine learning to predict cytomegalovirus infection status. Every repertoire in the discovery cohort had been generated on one and the same sequencing platform. The study was designed to test whether signatures of past pathogen exposure could be identified by cataloging public T cell receptors. Paper-wide results and their limitations: The sequencing pipeline was judged likely to have produced a cluster of highly shared sequence variants as a technical artifact. Correlated functional status among segregating V segments might reflect linkage disequilibrium, but an unknown experimental factor could not be ruled out. In a later analysis, HLA-associated TCR beta chains were found to be more clonally expanded and to have lower generation probabilities than equally common non-associated chains. In an earlier analysis of 587 of the donors, most TCR beta V segments appeared in productive rearrangements about 87% or about 30% of the time, broadly matching IMGT annotations. The study gave a list of about 160 TCR beta chains associated with cytomegalovirus. Because counts were too low, roughly 18 rarely observed V segments, including chromosome 9 orphons, were left out of the earlier analysis of approximately 580 of the donors. In a later analysis, over 15,000 TCR beta sequences were associated with specific HLA alleles at a false discovery rate of 0.05. In a later genetic analysis, a missense DCLRE1C variant was associated with V-gene and J-gene trimming of TCR beta chains, and the association was replicated in an independent cohort. A few of the identified cytomegalovirus-associated TCR beta chains were confirmed in vitro to be specific for cytomegalovirus antigens. Most TCR sequences were seen in very few donors, while some public TCRs were found in many individuals. According to a later analysis, parvovirus B19, influenza, CMV and Epstein-Barr virus appeared linked to several top co-occurrence clusters. This cohort had only TCR beta chains sequenced, and the lack of alpha or paired-chain data limited which features could be detected. In a later genetic analysis, fewer N-insertions in productive TCRs were reported among donors in an Asian-associated ancestry cluster than the roughly 700-donor mean. Because HLA typing was missing for some donors at each locus, association tests included only the typed subset. According to the authors, the approach could potentially be generalized to other disease states and immunological phenotypes. Most CMV-associated TCR beta chains appeared to be HLA-restricted in a later analysis, and the HLA associations seemed to be driven largely by CMV exposure. Presence/absence analyses assumed roughly uniform sequencing depth across donors, an assumption that may not hold. A further reported finding was that TCR beta sequences accurately predicted the HLA-A and HLA-B alleles for most subjects in the first cohort. Some IMGT-functional V segments, including TRBV6-2 and TRBV6-3, could not be distinguished by the 87-base-pair reads and were therefore excluded. A later analysis found that TCR association rates varied across HLA loci, with DRB1 alleles showing the most associated TCRs and HLA-C alleles the fewest. Cytomegalovirus status was reported to be diagnosed by the classifier with high specificity and sensitivity in both the original and validation cohorts. Strong co-occurrence of HLA alleles, especially DR and DQ, made assigning TCR associations to individual alleles difficult. The only immune exposure information available for the cohort was CMV serostatus.

The cohort was made up of approximately 670 healthy bone marrow donors. Cohort members were all nominally healthy when sampled, although unrecorded immune exposures were likely present. The donor tested CMV seronegative, placing the donor among the roughly 340 seronegative members of the cohort. Each donor provided a peripheral blood sample, and peripheral blood mononuclear cells were used for TCR beta sequencing. Genomic DNA extraction from the blood cell samples was performed with the Qiagen DNeasy Blood Extraction Kit. Turning to this clone: Its specific antigen is unknown. No base quality information exists; no much larger clone differs at one position.

The receptor library was made with the immunoSEQ multiplex PCR assay. A mixture of 60 forward primers for TCR Vbeta segments and 13 reverse primers for TCR Jbeta segments was used in the multiplex PCR. The CDR3 region of rearranged TCR beta genes was amplified from genomic DNA by a multiplex PCR assay. Amplified TCR beta libraries were sequenced as 87-base-pair reads on the Illumina HiSeq System. Per the source publication's procedure: A later analysis tallied tens of millions of unique TCR beta chains across the 666 repertoires, and roughly 11 million of those chains were shared by two or more donors. To remove PCR and sequencing errors, raw reads were error-corrected and collapsed into unique sequences using a nearest-neighbor algorithm that merged closely related sequences. To assign V, D and J gene segments, CDR3 sequences were aligned to IMGT reference sequences. For a sequence to be retained, a match of at least six nucleotides was required to both a V gene segment and a J gene segment. Rearrangements were classified as productive when the CDR3 lacked stop codons and remained in frame with V and J, and all other rearrangements were classified as non-productive. CDR3 was defined by IMGT convention, running from the second conserved V-encoded cysteine to the conserved J-encoded phenylalanine. In an earlier analysis of roughly 580 of the donors, sequences lacking an unambiguous match to a single V gene segment were excluded. In an earlier analysis of 587 of the donors, V segments were called functional above 56.7% productive rearrangements and were called segregating when the between-donor standard deviation exceeded 5%. A statistical classification framework was built to diagnose cytomegalovirus status from the catalog of TCR beta chain sequences. In a later analysis, V and J genes were assigned by comparing TCR nucleotide sequences against IMGT/GENE-DB human TR gene sequences. In a later analysis, CDR3 sequences and most-parsimonious VDJ recombination scenarios were assigned using the TCRdist pipeline. A later analysis defined each TCR beta chain by its CDR3 amino acid sequence plus V-gene family, and excluded reads lacking a unique V-gene family. As a way to deal with suspected cross-contamination and a sequencing artifact, a later analysis dropped nearly 600 nucleotide sequences that were highly shared and had low generation probability. A later analysis calculated a clonal expansion index for each public chain from normalized within-repertoire ranks of inferred template counts. In a later analysis, generation probabilities were computed using a VDJ recombination model fitted to out-of-frame rearrangements, and the results were checked against IGoR. Hypergeometric tests were used in a later analysis to score TCR-TCR, TCR-HLA and TCR-CMV co-occurrence, with a repertoire-size bias correction applied to the TCR pairs. In a later analysis, false discovery rates were estimated by permuting HLA or CMV assignments 20 times. In a later analysis, co-occurring TCRs were grouped using DBSCAN, with TCRdist sequence similarity added in when clustering inside HLA-allele-positive subsets. Co-occurrence clustering excluded repertoires with fewer than 30,000 or more than 120,000 public chains, plus five with anomalous nucleotide sharing. TCRdb's version of the immuneACCESS table is confined to in-frame rearrangements and falls short of the full clone set. An unresolved V gene accounts for under half of the shortfall where checked; the remainder is of unknown origin. V and J calls and clone size are as listed in that table; D and trimming were resolved from the DNA. This sample is represented by over 100,000 clones; around 80% of them were singletons. Clones ranked in the top ten supply roughly 1.5% of the sample.

The trim is 5 bases for V and 5 bases for J, with a gap of 14 bases between the germline ends. CDR1 and CDR2, per the germline V gene, are SGHRS and YFSETQ. The CDR3, from cysteine to phenylalanine, totals 13 residues. Here the CDR3 DNA is all that survives: 39 bases in frame from base 1. The sequencing sample was made of PBMCs. The TCR comes from a female donor in good health and CMV-seronegative. The chain couples TRBV5-1 to TRBJ2-7; the D region possibly corresponds to TRBD1 (5 bases align). For the CDR3, the sequence is CASSFQGQDEQYF. The nucleotide sequence is TGCGCCAGCAGTTTCCAGGGCCAGGACGAGCAGTACTTC.